The T cell receptor beta chain described here comes from a study of cytomegalovirus exposure and HLA in healthy donors. Study-level background: The 110 or so validation repertoires used the same platform as the roughly 620 first-cohort repertoires, a later analysis reported. The study's findings and limits: Most TCR sequences showed up rarely, but some public TCRs showed up in many donors. The tendency of first-cohort TCR clusters to co-occur in the 90 to 150 validation repertoires was the finding of a later analysis.

The repertoire was sequenced with immunoSEQ multiplex PCR; TCRdb's copy has only in-frame clones and lacks some. The table has 150,000 to 250,000 clones, more than 65% seen once; the top ten hold under 15%. In regard to this clone: What it binds is unknown.

Trimming took off 1 base at V and 6 bases at J, with 17 bases between the two ends. The CDR3 loop spans 16 amino acids. Per the germline V gene, CDR1 is SGHNT and CDR2 is YYREEE (reference sequence). Sequencing was carried out using PBMCs. This sequence was found in a woman in her 30s in good health and CMV-seropositive. V and J are TRBV5-4 and TRBJ2-1; perhaps TRBD2 as D (6 bases). The chain's CDR3 is CASSLLVRDRGNEQFF. The DNA of the CDR3 is TGTGCCAGCAGCTTGCTGGTGCGGGATAGGGGCAATGAGCAGTTCTTC.